Listed below are T cell receptor beta chains from one sample, sequenced in a study of radiotherapy plus CTLA-4 blockade in lung cancer. Sequencing used immunoSEQ multiplex PCR; TCRdb keeps in-frame clones, though not all of them. The data contain about 40,000 clones, about 86% of them singletons. The sequences come from peripheral blood, collected from a patient treated with radiotherapy plus ipilimumab. The source is a human donor with non-small cell lung cancer whose response to radiotherapy plus ipilimumab could not be evaluated. CDR3s include the opening cysteine and the closing phenylalanine or tryptophan. A D gene is named only where the DNA matches it firmly. Rows give clone size only sometimes, using once, few, many, or a class for an expanded clone.

size: .
J: TRBJ2-1
V: TRBV9
D: TRBD2
DNA: TGTGCCAGCAGCGTAGCGGCGGGAGGGGCAAATGAGCAGTTCTTC
CDR3: CASSVAAGGANEQFF

size: .
J: TRBJ2-7
V: TRBV27
D: .
DNA: TGTGCCAGCAGTCCCACAGGGACCTCCTACGAGCAGTACTTC
CDR3: CASSPTGTSYEQYF

size: once
J: TRBJ2-3
V: TRBV9
D: .
DNA: TGTGCCAGCAGCGGAGAAGATACGCAGTATTTT
CDR3: CASSGEDTQYF

size: once
J: TRBJ2-7
V: TRBV19
D: .
DNA: TGTGCCACGCGACAGCCGGGCTACGAGCAGTACTTC
CDR3: CATRQPGYEQYF

size: .
J: TRBJ1-2
V: TRBV6-5
D: TRBD1
DNA: TGTGCCAGCAGTTCGACAGGGGCTAACTATGGCTACACCTTC
CDR3: CASSSTGANYGYTF

size: few
J: TRBJ2-3
V: TRBV15
D: .
DNA: TGTGCCACCAGCCCGAGGGTAGTTATAGATACGCAGTATTTT
CDR3: CATSPRVVIDTQYF

size: .
J: TRBJ1-1
V: TRBV27
D: .
DNA: TGTGCCAGCAGTCCTCGGACGGCTGGAGGTGCTGAAGCTTTCTTT
CDR3: CASSPRTAGGAEAFF

size: .
J: TRBJ2-7
V: TRBV6-1
D: .
DNA: TGTGCCAGCAGTGAGACAGAGTACGAGCAGTACTTC
CDR3: CASSETEYEQYF

size: .
J: TRBJ2-3
V: TRBV5-5
D: .
DNA: TGTGCCAGCAGCTTGGTAGGGGTCCCCGTGCCAGATACGCAGTATTTT
CDR3: CASSLVGVPVPDTQYF

size: .
J: TRBJ2-7
V: TRBV7-9
D: TRBD2
DNA: TGTGCCAGCAGCTTAGGCGGGACTAGCGGGACCTACGAGCAGTACTTC
CDR3: CASSLGGTSGTYEQYF

size: .
J: TRBJ1-2
V: TRBV28
D: .
DNA: TGTGCCAGCAGTTCTTTAGGGGACTCGAGGTCCTCTGGCTACACCTTC
CDR3: CASSSLGDSRSSGYTF

size: .
J: TRBJ2-3
V: TRBV9
D: TRBD2
DNA: TGTGCCAGCAGCCTAGGCAGCGGGAGTTTCTCAGATACGCAGTATTTT
CDR3: CASSLGSGSFSDTQYF

size: .
J: TRBJ1-1
V: TRBV7-9
D: .
DNA: TGTGCCAGCAGCTCCCCACAGGGTGGCGACCTGGAAGCTTTCTTT
CDR3: CASSSPQGGDLEAFF

size: .
J: TRBJ2-2
V: TRBV5-1
D: .
DNA: TGCGCCAGCAGCTTTACGGCGGGCACCGGGGAGCTGTTTTTT
CDR3: CASSFTAGTGELFF

size: .
J: TRBJ2-7
V: TRBV4-1
D: TRBD2
DNA: TGCGCCAGCAGCCCGACGGCGGGGGGGTTCACCTACGAGCAGTACTTC
CDR3: CASSPTAGGFTYEQYF

size: .
J: TRBJ1-1
V: TRBV7-2
D: TRBD1
DNA: TGTGCCAGCAGCCGGGACAGGGGGTTGAACACTGAAGCTTTCTTT
CDR3: CASSRDRGLNTEAFF

size: .
J: TRBJ1-6
V: TRBV6-5
D: .
DNA: TGTGCCAGCAGTTACTCCACAAACCCGAATTCACCCCTCCACTTT
CDR3: CASSYSTNPNSPLHF

size: .
J: TRBJ2-3
V: TRBV4-2
D: TRBD1
DNA: TGTGCCAGCAACAGGGGCGACGCCGGAGGCTCAGATACGCAGTATTTT
CDR3: CASNRGDAGGSDTQYF

size: .
J: TRBJ2-6
V: TRBV6-1
D: .
DNA: TGTGCCAGCAGTGTTATGGGCGCTGGGGCCAACGTCCTGACTTTC
CDR3: CASSVMGAGANVLTF

size: .
J: TRBJ2-1
V: TRBV7-9
D: .
DNA: TGTGCCAGCAGCTTTCCCAGGGGGGAGTCCTACAATGAGCAGTTCTTC
CDR3: CASSFPRGESYNEQFF

size: once
J: TRBJ1-2
V: TRBV5-6
D: TRBD1
DNA: TGTGCCAGCAGCTTGCCGGGACAGATATACCCGATCTATGGCTACACCTTC
CDR3: CASSLPGQIYPIYGYTF

size: .
J: TRBJ1-5
V: TRBV28
D: .
DNA: TGTGCCAGCAGTGGGAGGAGGGACCAAAGCGGTCAGCCCCAGCATTTT
CDR3: CASSGRRDQSGQPQHF

size: .
J: TRBJ1-4
V: TRBV5-5
D: TRBD1
DNA: TGTGCCAGCAGCTCAGGGGACTCAGGGGGACGTGATGAAAAACTGTTTTTT
CDR3: CASSSGDSGGRDEKLFF

size: .
J: TRBJ2-7
V: TRBV4-3
D: TRBD2
DNA: TGCGCCAGCAGCCATTCCTATAGCGGGGGGGCCGCTCGCGAGCAGTACTTC
CDR3: CASSHSYSGGAAREQYF

size: .
J: TRBJ2-2
V: TRBV5-1
D: TRBD1
DNA: TGCGCCAGCAGCTCGACAGGGATTTTACCCGGGGAGCTGTTTTTT
CDR3: CASSSTGILPGELFF

size: .
J: TRBJ1-4
V: TRBV15
D: .
DNA: TGTGCCACCAGCAGAGAACAGGGAAAACTGTTTTTT
CDR3: CATSREQGKLFF

size: .
J: TRBJ1-5
V: TRBV5-6
D: .
DNA: TGTGCCAGCAGTCGCCGGGAAAGCAATCAGCCCCAGCATTTT
CDR3: CASSRRESNQPQHF

size: .
J: TRBJ2-1
V: TRBV5-1
D: TRBD2
DNA: TGCGCCAGCAGCTTGGGGACTAGCGATCTAAGGGTCAATGAGCAGTTCTTC
CDR3: CASSLGTSDLRVNEQFF

size: .
J: TRBJ1-1
V: TRBV7-9
D: .
DNA: TGTGCCAGCACCTGGGGGGGGGCCACTGAAGCTTTCTTT
CDR3: CASTWGGATEAFF

size: .
J: TRBJ2-5
V: TRBV6-5
D: .
DNA: TGTGCCAGCAGTGAATTCACGCCTAAGACCCAGTACTTC
CDR3: CASSEFTPKTQYF

size: .
J: TRBJ2-1
V: TRBV19
D: .
DNA: TGTGCCAGTAGTCAGGGTTCCCCCTACAATGAGCAGTTCTTC
CDR3: CASSQGSPYNEQFF

size: once
J: TRBJ1-5
V: TRBV6-6
D: .
DNA: TGTGCCAGCGGGACTATTAGCAATCAGCCCCAGCATTTT
CDR3: CASGTISNQPQHF

size: .
J: TRBJ2-1
V: TRBV5-8
D: TRBD2
DNA: TGTGCCAGCAAGGGACTAGCGGGGGGGCTCGGATACAATGAGCAGTTCTTC
CDR3: CASKGLAGGLGYNEQFF

size: .
J: TRBJ2-3
V: TRBV5-5
D: .
DNA: TGTGCCAGCAGCTTGGATTTGGGCAGCACAGATACGCAGTATTTT
CDR3: CASSLDLGSTDTQYF

size: .
J: TRBJ1-1
V: TRBV2
D: TRBD1
DNA: TGTGCCAGCAACCAACAGGGGCGTCTAGAAGCTTTCTTT
CDR3: CASNQQGRLEAFF

size: once
J: TRBJ1-2
V: TRBV9
D: .
DNA: TGTGCCAGCAGCGTAAACAGCCAGCCCCGCCGGCAGGCTAACTATGGCTACACCTTC
CDR3: CASSVNSQPRRQANYGYTF

size: few
J: TRBJ1-2
V: TRBV5-1
D: .
DNA: TGCGCCAGCAGACATCGGCAGGGTGAGGACGGCTACACCTTC
CDR3: CASRHRQGEDGYTF

size: .
J: TRBJ1-4
V: TRBV19
D: .
DNA: TGTGCCAGTAGTAATGAGGTCGCACGTGAAAAACTGTTTTTT
CDR3: CASSNEVAREKLFF

size: .
J: TRBJ1-1
V: TRBV18
D: TRBD1
DNA: TGTGCCAGCTCGACGGGACAGGGGAGGACTGAAGCTTTCTTT
CDR3: CASSTGQGRTEAFF

size: .
J: TRBJ2-1
V: TRBV7-3
D: TRBD2
DNA: TGTGCCAGCAGCTCCGCGGGAGGCCCCCTGGTTTACAATGAGCAGTTCTTC
CDR3: CASSSAGGPLVYNEQFF

size: once
J: TRBJ1-6
V: TRBV6-1
D: .
DNA: TGTGCCAGCTCCAGGCTCGCTAATTCACCCCTCCACTTT
CDR3: CASSRLANSPLHF

size: .
J: TRBJ2-6
V: TRBV4-3
D: .
DNA: TGCGCCAGCAGCCAAGCCGCCGGGTGGACCAACGTCCTGACTTTC
CDR3: CASSQAAGWTNVLTF

size: .
J: TRBJ2-1
V: TRBV5-1
D: .
DNA: TGCGCCAGCAGCTCGGAGGGAGAGACCTACAATGAGCAGTTCTTC
CDR3: CASSSEGETYNEQFF

size: .
J: TRBJ2-7
V: TRBV5-5
D: .
DNA: TGTGCCAGCAGCTTTGGTCAGGGGTTATCCTACGAGCAGTACTTC
CDR3: CASSFGQGLSYEQYF

size: .
J: TRBJ2-7
V: TRBV6-5
D: TRBD2
DNA: TGTGCCAGCAGTTTGGGGGGGAGTCGGGTCAACGAGCAGTACTTC
CDR3: CASSLGGSRVNEQYF

size: .
J: TRBJ2-1
V: TRBV4-2
D: TRBD1
DNA: TGTGCCAGCCACTCCCGGGACAGGGGACCGGATGAGCAGTTCTTC
CDR3: CASHSRDRGPDEQFF

size: .
J: TRBJ2-5
V: TRBV10-3
D: .
DNA: TGTGCCGTCCAAGGAGGGGTTAGCCAAGAGACCCAGTACTTC
CDR3: CAVQGGVSQETQYF

size: .
J: TRBJ1-1
V: TRBV29-1
D: TRBD1
DNA: TGCAGCGTTGAATGTGGGACAGGGAACACTGAAGCTTTCTTT
CDR3: CSVECGTGNTEAFF

size: .
J: TRBJ2-2
V: TRBV12-5
D: .
DNA: TGTGCTAGTGGTTTCAGTTCCTCGCAGGGGGGTTTTCACACCGGGGAGCTGTTTTTT
CDR3: CASGFSSSQGGFHTGELFF

size: .
J: TRBJ2-2
V: TRBV21-1
D: .
DNA: TGTGCCAGCAGCAAGTCCCCGCGGGAGAGAGGGACCGGGGAGCTGTTTTTT
CDR3: CASSKSPRERGTGELFF

size: .
J: TRBJ1-1
V: TRBV5-1
D: .
DNA: TGCGCCAGCAGCGCACAAATGAGGACTGAAGCTTTCTTT
CDR3: CASSAQMRTEAFF

size: .
J: TRBJ2-2
V: TRBV27
D: TRBD2
DNA: TGTGCCAGCAGCCTTGGGACTAGCGGCGCGAACACCGGGGAGCTGTTTTTT
CDR3: CASSLGTSGANTGELFF

size: .
J: TRBJ1-3
V: TRBV5-8
D: .
DNA: TGTGCCAGCAGCCGGTCGGTGACAGCCTCTGGAAACACCATATATTTT
CDR3: CASSRSVTASGNTIYF

size: .
J: TRBJ2-1
V: TRBV7-8
D: TRBD1
DNA: TGTGCCAGCTTAGTGGCAGGGGGCACCTACAATGAGCAGTTCTTC
CDR3: CASLVAGGTYNEQFF

size: .
J: TRBJ2-7
V: TRBV5-6
D: TRBD2
DNA: TGTGCCAGCAGCTTGTCGGCTAGCGGGGGAACCTACGAGCAGTACTTC
CDR3: CASSLSASGGTYEQYF

size: .
J: TRBJ2-5
V: TRBV5-1
D: .
DNA: TGCGCCAGTAACAGGGACCCCCAAGAGACCCAGTACTTC
CDR3: CASNRDPQETQYF

size: .
J: TRBJ2-3
V: TRBV7-9
D: .
DNA: TGTGCCAGCAGCCGCCCTGGCAGCGGGAGCACAGATACGCAGTATTTT
CDR3: CASSRPGSGSTDTQYF

size: .
J: TRBJ2-7
V: TRBV6-1
D: TRBD1
DNA: TGTGCCACCAACACAGGGGGCACCTACGAGCAGTACTTC
CDR3: CATNTGGTYEQYF

size: once
J: TRBJ2-7
V: TRBV15
D: TRBD1
DNA: TGTGCCACCAGCAGAGATGTAGGGGGCGGAGGGCAGTACTTC
CDR3: CATSRDVGGGGQYF

size: .
J: TRBJ1-4
V: TRBV7-9
D: .
DNA: TGTGCCAGCAGCGCCCAGAGGGGGAGACTGTTTTTT
CDR3: CASSAQRGRLFF